The subject of this entry is one TCR beta chain. These data come from a study of blood T cell repertoires in COVID-19. About the study: Collection of acute and convalescent COVID-19 samples took place in the United States, Italy and Spain. From T cells, B-cell-depleted T cells, or PBMCs came the material, which was cDNA or gDNA.

Looked up from germline, CDR1 is SGHNT and CDR2 is YENEEA. V was pared by 5 bases and J by 8 bases, with 18 bases between. The CDR3 runs to 15 residues. Method: immunoSEQ multiplex PCR; TCRdb's copy keeps in-frame clones and lacks some. The sample has 250,000 to 350,000 clones, around 85% seen once. Patients in Seattle were enrolled during active infection, then followed longitudinally. The rearrangement links TRBV11-3 to TRBJ2-2, with D possibly being TRBD1 (6 bases). The source of this sequence is a human donor with COVID-19, enrolled during active disease. The donor label of this sample is uncertain. Source material: peripheral blood. Here the CDR3 DNA reads TGTGCCAGCAGCCACCCGGACAGAACCGGTGGGGAGCTGTTTTTT. It specifies CASSHPDRTGGELFF. Together with reference TRBV11-3 and TRBJ2-2, the CDR3 gives the full variable domain: EAGVVQSPRYKIIEKKQPVAFWCNPISGHNTLYWYLQNLGQGPELLIRYENEEAVDDSQLPKDRFSAERLKGVDSTLKIQPAELGDSAVYLCASSHPDRTGGELFFGEGSRLTVL.